A selection of T cell receptor beta chains follows, all from one sample in a study of T cells in Graves' hyperthyroidism and ophthalmopathy. TCRdb reanalysed the multiplex PCR reads using MiXCR and keeps one entry per CDR3 protein. This table holds 350,000 to 400,000 distinct CDR3 sequences, under 20% found once. Material for sequencing was blood. These TCRs come from a woman under 30 with Graves' hyperthyroidism. Both conserved end residues are part of each CDR3. Each record gives: J gene, V gene, D gene, clone size, CDR3 protein, CDR3 DNA. A D gene is named only where the DNA matches it firmly. Clone sizes are given selectively: once, few, many, or a class where the clone is expanded.

TRBJ1-1 TRBV12-3/TRBV12-4 . many CASSSLRWWGRTEAFF TGTGCCAGCAGCTCTCTTCGGTGGTGGGGGAGAACTGAAGCTTTCTTT
TRBJ2-5 TRBV4-1 . few CASSQPSQDRSKTQYF TGCGCCAGCAGCCAACCATCCCAGGACAGATCAAAGACCCAGTACTTC
TRBJ2-3 TRBV20-1 TRBD2 few CSAREIRAGSTDTQYF TGCAGTGCTAGAGAGATTAGAGCGGGGTCCACAGATACGCAGTATTTT
TRBJ1-2 TRBV12-5 . many CASGRPDSNYGYTF TGTGCTAGTGGCCGCCCGGACAGTAACTATGGCTACACCTTC
TRBJ2-2 TRBV11-1 . many CASSLPTGYTNTGELFF TGTGCCAGCAGCCTACCCACAGGATATACGAACACCGGGGAGCTGTTTTTT
TRBJ2-5 TRBV10-3 . many CAISGVGQETQYF TGTGCCATCAGTGGGGTTGGGCAAGAGACCCAGTACTTC
TRBJ2-5 TRBV6-2/TRBV6-3 . once CASSWGRGETQYF TGTGCCAGCAGTTGGGGCAGGGGAGAGACCCAGTACTTC
TRBJ2-7 TRBV28 TRBD2 many CASSLSGGWYEQYF TGTGCCAGCAGTTTATCGGGGGGGTGGTACGAGCAGTACTTC
TRBJ1-1 TRBV6-1 TRBD1 . CASRKQGEWTEAFF TGTGCCAGCAGGAAACAGGGGGAGTGGACTGAAGCTTTCTTT
TRBJ2-7 TRBV6-1 TRBD1 many CASSSTGGGYEQYF TGTGCCAGCAGCTCGACAGGGGGCGGTTACGAGCAGTACTTC
TRBJ2-5 TRBV5-1 . few CASSLELRVRGETQYF TGCGCCAGCAGCTTGGAATTGAGGGTCCGTGGGGAGACCCAGTACTTC
TRBJ1-2 TRBV6-5 TRBD1 few CASSYSIGDRASGYTF TGTGCCAGCAGTTACTCGATCGGGGACAGGGCATCCGGCTACACCTTC
TRBJ1-2 TRBV20-1 . many CSASEGTGTYGYTF TGCAGTGCTAGTGAAGGGACGGGAACGTATGGCTACACCTTC
TRBJ2-5 TRBV12-3/TRBV12-4 . . CASSLMGAETQYF TGTGCCAGCAGTTTGATGGGGGCGGAGACCCAGTACTTC
TRBJ2-7 TRBV4-2 . many CASSQDLGAAYEQYF TGTGCCAGCAGCCAAGACTTGGGCGCCGCCTACGAGCAGTACTTC
TRBJ2-7 TRBV27 TRBD1 many CASSQQGNPYEQYF TGTGCCAGCAGTCAACAGGGGAACCCCTACGAGCAGTACTTC
TRBJ1-1 TRBV5-1 . . CASRAAGMNTEAFF TGCGCCAGCAGGGCCGCGGGGATGAACACTGAAGCTTTCTTT
TRBJ2-2 TRBV3-1 . . CASSLNSHPTTGELFF TGTGCCAGCAGCTTAAACAGCCATCCTACGACCGGGGAGCTGTTTTTT